This T cell receptor beta chain was retrieved from a study of blood T cell repertoires in COVID-19 (TCRdb year 2020). About the full investigation: The collaborator samples originated in the United States, Italy and Spain and spanned the acute and convalescent phases of COVID-19. The prospective study material was composed of cDNA or gDNA derived from T cells, B-cell-depleted T cells, or PBMCs. Deeply sampled blood TCRbeta repertoires from subjects exposed to, actively infected with, or recovered from COVID-19 were included in the dataset. The samples were drawn from the first 160 participants of the ongoing ImmuneRACE study and from 1,254 subjects provided by 6 global collaborators. HLA class I and class II types, where available, came from metadata supplied by the sample provider rather than from assay-based typing. A freely available public database, intended as a resource for researchers studying the immune response to SARS-CoV-2, is where the repertoires were released. The sample metadata nearly always contained a de-identified subject ID, COVID-19 status, age in years and sex.

Broad study findings and their caveats: The amount of clinical and demographic metadata varied by source and participant and was provided uncurated.

Enrolling through a virtual design, the prospective study's participants ranged in age from about 18 to 89 years and lived across around 25 United States geographic areas. In the prospective study, participants were assigned to cohorts based on the clinical history participants reported in a screening survey and a study questionnaire. Recovered participants in ImmuneRACE Cohort 3 were defined by two consecutive negative NP/OP PCR tests, clearance by a healthcare professional, or resolution of symptoms. Each participant in the prospective study had whole blood, serum and a nasopharyngeal or oropharyngeal swab collected by mobile phlebotomists. Participants in the prospective study had the option to provide additional blood draws and questionnaires over a roughly 2-month period. Blood samples from the prospective study were shipped frozen or at room temperature prior to DNA extraction. TCRbeta CDR3 regions were amplified from genomic DNA using the immunoSEQ Assay, a bias-controlled multiplex PCR. The authors' analysis ran thus. The number of nucleated cells in each sample was estimated by amplification of reference gene primers within the assay. To quantify the absolute abundance of each unique TCRbeta CDR3 rearrangement, sequence reads were collapsed and filtered. For each sample, productive Simpson clonality was calculated by taking the square root of Simpson's diversity index across productive rearrangements. Entries here come from immuneACCESS through TCRdb and include only in-frame sequences with V and J called. Some clones fail to appear in such tables; in the studies checked, an unresolved V gene covers under half of the shortfall, and the cause of the remainder is unknown. The V and J calls and clone size were taken over from that table, and D and trimming were inferred from the DNA. The sample table lists about 440,000 clones, less than 95% of them with a count of one. The ten largest clonotypes hold under 0.7% of the sample.

This clone was picked up one time. What this receptor recognizes is not known. Per-base quality was not reported, and no clone a single base away is much larger than it. Spanning cysteine to phenylalanine, the CDR3 consists of 14 amino acids. The entry retains the CDR3 DNA only, 42 bases that are in frame from base 1. V lost 2 bases and J lost 1 base; the stretch between them is 6 bases long. CDR1 and CDR2, looked up from the germline V gene (reference sequence), are PRHDT and FYEKMQ. The chain is assembled from TRBV13 and TRBJ2-1; no D gene call is confident. This TCR derives from a man aged 18-30 years who had recovered from COVID-19. The sample was PBMCs or T cells enriched from blood (not recorded which). The DNA sequence is TGTGCCAGCAGCTTACCGGGTTCCTACAATGAGCAGTTCTTC. Translated, it reads CASSLPGSYNEQFF.